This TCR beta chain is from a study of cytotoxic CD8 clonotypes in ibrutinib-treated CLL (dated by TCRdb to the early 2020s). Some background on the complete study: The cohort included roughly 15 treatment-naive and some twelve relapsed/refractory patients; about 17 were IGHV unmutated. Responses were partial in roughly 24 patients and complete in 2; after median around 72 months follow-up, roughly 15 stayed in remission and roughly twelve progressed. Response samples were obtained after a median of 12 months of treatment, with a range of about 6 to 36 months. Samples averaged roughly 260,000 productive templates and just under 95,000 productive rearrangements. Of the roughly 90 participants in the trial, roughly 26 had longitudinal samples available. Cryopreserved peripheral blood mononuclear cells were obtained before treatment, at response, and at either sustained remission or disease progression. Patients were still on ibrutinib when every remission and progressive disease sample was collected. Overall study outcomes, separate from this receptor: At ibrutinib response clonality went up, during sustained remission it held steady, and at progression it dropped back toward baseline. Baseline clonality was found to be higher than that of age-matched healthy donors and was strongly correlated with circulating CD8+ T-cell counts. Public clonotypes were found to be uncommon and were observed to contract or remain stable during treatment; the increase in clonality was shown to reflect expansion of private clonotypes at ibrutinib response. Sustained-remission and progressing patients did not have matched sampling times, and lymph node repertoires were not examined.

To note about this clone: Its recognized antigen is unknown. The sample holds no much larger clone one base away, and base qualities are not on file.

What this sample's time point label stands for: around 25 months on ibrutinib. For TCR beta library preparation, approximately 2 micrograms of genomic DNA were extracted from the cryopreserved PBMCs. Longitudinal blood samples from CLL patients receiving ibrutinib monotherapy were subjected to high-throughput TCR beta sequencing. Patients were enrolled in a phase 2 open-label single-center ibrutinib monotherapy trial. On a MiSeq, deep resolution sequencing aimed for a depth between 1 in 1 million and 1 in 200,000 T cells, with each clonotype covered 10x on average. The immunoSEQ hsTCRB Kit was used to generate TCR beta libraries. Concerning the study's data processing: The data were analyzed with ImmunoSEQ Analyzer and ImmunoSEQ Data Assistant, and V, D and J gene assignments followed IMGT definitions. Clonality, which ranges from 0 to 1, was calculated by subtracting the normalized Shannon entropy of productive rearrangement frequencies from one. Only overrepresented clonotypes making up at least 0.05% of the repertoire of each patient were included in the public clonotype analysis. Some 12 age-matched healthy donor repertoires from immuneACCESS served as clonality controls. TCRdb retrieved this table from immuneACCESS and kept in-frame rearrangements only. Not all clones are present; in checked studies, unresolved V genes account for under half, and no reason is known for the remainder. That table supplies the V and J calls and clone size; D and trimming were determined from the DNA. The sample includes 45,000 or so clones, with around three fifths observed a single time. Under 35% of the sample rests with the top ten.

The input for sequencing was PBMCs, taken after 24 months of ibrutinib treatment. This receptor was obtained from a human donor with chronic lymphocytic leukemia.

In nucleotides, the sequence is TGCAGCGTTGTCGTCAGGGCCACTGAAGCTTTCTTT. It is translated as CSVVVRATEAFF. This sequence uses TRBV29-1 and TRBJ1-1; possibly the D gene is TRBD1, per 5 matching bases. V and J are truncated by 4 bases and 4 bases respectively, leaving an intervening sequence of 10 bases. Its CDR3 holds 12 amino acids, cysteine through phenylalanine. The read is trimmed to its CDR3 DNA, 36 bases read in frame from base 1. Looking up the germline V gene yields CDR1 SQVTM and CDR2 ANQGSEA.